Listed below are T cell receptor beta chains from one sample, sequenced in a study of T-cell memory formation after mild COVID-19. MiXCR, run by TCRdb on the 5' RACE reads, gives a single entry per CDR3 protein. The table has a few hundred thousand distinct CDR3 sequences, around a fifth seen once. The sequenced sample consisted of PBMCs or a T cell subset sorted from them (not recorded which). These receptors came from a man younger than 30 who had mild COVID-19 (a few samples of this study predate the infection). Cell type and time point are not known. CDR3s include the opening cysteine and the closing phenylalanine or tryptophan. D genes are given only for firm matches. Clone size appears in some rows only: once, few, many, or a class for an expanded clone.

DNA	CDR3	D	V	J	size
TGCAGTGCTAGAGGAGGGACAGGGCTCCTGGCCCAGTACTTC	CSARGGTGLLAQYF	TRBD1	TRBV20-1	TRBJ2-5	.
TGTGCCAGCAGTTTACAGCGGGACTACCAAGAGACCCAGTACTTC	CASSLQRDYQETQYF	TRBD2	TRBV28	TRBJ2-5	few
TGTGCCAGCAGCGTACAGGGCTCCTCCTACGAGCAGTACTTC	CASSVQGSSYEQYF	.	TRBV9	TRBJ2-7	once
TGTGCCAGCAGCCCCGTATCGGATACGCAGTATTTT	CASSPVSDTQYF	.	TRBV2	TRBJ2-3	.
TGTGCCAGCACTGGGGCCCTCAACACCGGGGAGCTGTTTTTT	CASTGALNTGELFF	.	TRBV6-2/TRBV6-3	TRBJ2-2	few
TGCGCCAGCAGCCAAGGCTGGGGCTCACAAGAGACCCAGTACTTC	CASSQGWGSQETQYF	.	TRBV4-1	TRBJ2-5	few
TGCGCCAGCAGTGAGGACTATCAGCCCCAGCATTTT	CASSEDYQPQHF	.	TRBV10-2	TRBJ1-5	.
TGTGCCAGCAGCCGGGACAGGGGGGTCAATGAGCAGTTCTTC	CASSRDRGVNEQFF	TRBD1	TRBV4-2	TRBJ2-1	.
TGTGCCAGCAGGCAACAGGGGGCGGAGGGCTACACCTTC	CASRQQGAEGYTF	TRBD1	TRBV6-5	TRBJ1-2	few
TGCGCCAGCAGCTTGGATGGGGGAGGCTACTCCTACGAGCAGTACTTC	CASSLDGGGYSYEQYF	.	TRBV5-1	TRBJ2-7	few
TGCAGTGCTAGAGTTCCGGGGTACACCGGGGAGCTGTTTTTT	CSARVPGYTGELFF	.	TRBV20-1	TRBJ2-2	.
TGTGCCACCAGTGATAAATGGGGGTCAGCTTTCTTT	CATSDKWGSAFF	.	TRBV24-1	TRBJ1-1	many
TGCAGTGCTAGAGATGATCGGGGGGCAGAGAACACTGAAGCTTTCTTT	CSARDDRGAENTEAFF	.	TRBV20-1	TRBJ1-1	few
TGTGCCAGCAGTTTAGCTAGCGGGGGGACCGTGGAGCAGTTCTTC	CASSLASGGTVEQFF	TRBD2	TRBV12-3/TRBV12-4	TRBJ2-1	few
TGTGCCACCAGCAGCAGTCGGGCAGGGCGCTATGGCTACACCTTC	CATSSSRAGRYGYTF	.	TRBV15	TRBJ1-2	.
TGCGCCAGCAGCCAACTCCTGGGCGGCGCGGAGACCCAGTACTTC	CASSQLLGGAETQYF	.	TRBV4-1	TRBJ2-5	.
TGTGCCAGCACCAAGTCCTACGAGCAGTACTTC	CASTKSYEQYF	.	TRBV6-2/TRBV6-3	TRBJ2-7	.